This T cell receptor beta chain appears in the sequencing data of a study of blood T cell repertoires in COVID-19. Study summary: COVID-19 samples, acute and convalescent, were from the United States, Italy and Spain. The cDNA or gDNA used as material had been derived from T cells, B-cell-depleted T cells, or PBMCs.

Per germline, CDR1 SNHLY and CDR2 FYNNEI. V was clipped by 6 bases and J by 4 bases, with 12 bases between them. The CDR3 extends over 13 amino acids. This clone was seen just once. The authors' processing: Nucleated cell number was recorded as an estimate derived from reference gene primer amplification. Sequencing used immunoSEQ multiplex PCR; TCRdb keeps in-frame clones, though not all of them. V and J calls and clone size follow that table, whereas D and trimming were derived from the DNA. The sample lists fewer than 350,000 clones, around 87% occurring once. The chain carries TRBV2 and TRBJ1-1, with D maybe TRBD1 (6 bases). This receptor was taken from a woman aged 45-59 years who had recovered from COVID-19. The sequencing input was peripheral blood. In nucleotides, the CDR3 is TGTGCCAGCAGATACACAGGGCCCACTGAAGCTTTCTTT. It specifies CASRYTGPTEAFF.